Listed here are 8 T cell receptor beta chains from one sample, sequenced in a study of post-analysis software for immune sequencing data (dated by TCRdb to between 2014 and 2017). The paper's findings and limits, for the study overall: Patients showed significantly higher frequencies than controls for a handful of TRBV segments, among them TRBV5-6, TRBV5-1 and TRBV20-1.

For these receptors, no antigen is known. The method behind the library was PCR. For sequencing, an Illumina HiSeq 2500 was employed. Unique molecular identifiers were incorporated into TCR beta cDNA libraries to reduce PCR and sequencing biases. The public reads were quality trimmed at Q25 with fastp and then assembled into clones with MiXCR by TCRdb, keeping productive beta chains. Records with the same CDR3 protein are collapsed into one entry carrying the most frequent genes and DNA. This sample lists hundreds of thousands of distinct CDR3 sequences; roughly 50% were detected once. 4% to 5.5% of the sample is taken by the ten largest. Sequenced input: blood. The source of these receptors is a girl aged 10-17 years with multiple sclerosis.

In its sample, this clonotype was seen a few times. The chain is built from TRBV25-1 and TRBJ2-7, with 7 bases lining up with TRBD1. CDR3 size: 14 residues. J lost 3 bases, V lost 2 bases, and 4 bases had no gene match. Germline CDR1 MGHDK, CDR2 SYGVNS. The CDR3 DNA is TGTGCCAGCAGTGAACAGGGGGTTATCTACGAGCAGTACTTC. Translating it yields CASSEQGVIYEQYF.

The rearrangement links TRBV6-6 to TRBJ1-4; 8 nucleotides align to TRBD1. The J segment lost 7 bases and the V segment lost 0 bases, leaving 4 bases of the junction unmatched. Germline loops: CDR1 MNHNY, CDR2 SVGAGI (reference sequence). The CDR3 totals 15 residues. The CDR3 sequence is CASSYSEDRAEKLFF. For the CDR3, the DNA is TGTGCCAGCAGTTACTCCGAGGACAGGGCTGAAAAACTGTTTTTT.

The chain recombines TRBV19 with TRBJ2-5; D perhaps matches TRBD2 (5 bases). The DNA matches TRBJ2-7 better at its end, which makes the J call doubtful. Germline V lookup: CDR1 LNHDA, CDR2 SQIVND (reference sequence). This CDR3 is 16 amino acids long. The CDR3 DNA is TGTGCCAGTAGTATATCTCATCAGCCCCGGGGATACGAGCAGTACTTC. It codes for CASSISHQPRGYEQYF.

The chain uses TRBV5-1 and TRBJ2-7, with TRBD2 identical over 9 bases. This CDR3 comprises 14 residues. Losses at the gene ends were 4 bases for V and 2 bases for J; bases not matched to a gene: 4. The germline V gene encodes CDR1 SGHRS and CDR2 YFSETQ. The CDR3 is CASSLGTSTYEQYF. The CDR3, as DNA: TGCGCCAGCAGCCTCGGGACTAGCACCTACGAGCAGTACTTC.

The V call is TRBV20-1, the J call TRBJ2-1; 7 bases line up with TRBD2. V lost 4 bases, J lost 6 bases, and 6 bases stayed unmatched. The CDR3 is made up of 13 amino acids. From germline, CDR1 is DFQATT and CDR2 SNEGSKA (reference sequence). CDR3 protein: CSAMAGGSNEQFF. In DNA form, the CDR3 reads TGCAGTGCTATGGCCGGGGGGTCCAATGAGCAGTTCTTC.

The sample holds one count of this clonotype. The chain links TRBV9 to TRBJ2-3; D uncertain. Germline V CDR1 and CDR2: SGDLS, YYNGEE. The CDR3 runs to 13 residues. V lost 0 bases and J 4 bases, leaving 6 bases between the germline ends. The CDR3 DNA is TGTGCCAGCAGCGTAGATATGGCAGATACGCAGTATTTT. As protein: CASSVDMADTQYF. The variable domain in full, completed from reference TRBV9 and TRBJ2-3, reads DSGVTQTPKHLITATGQRVTLRCSPRSGDLSVYWYQQSLDQGLQFLIQYYNGEERAKGNILERFSAQQFPDLHSELNLSSLELGDSALYFCASSVDMADTQYFGPGTRLTVL.

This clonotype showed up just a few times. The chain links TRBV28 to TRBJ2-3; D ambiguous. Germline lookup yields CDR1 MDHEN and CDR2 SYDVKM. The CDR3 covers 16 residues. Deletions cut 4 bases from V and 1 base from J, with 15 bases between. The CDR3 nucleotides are TGTGCCAGCAGTTCCCAGACCCGGTACGGCACAGATACGCAGTATTTT. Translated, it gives CASSSQTRYGTDTQYF. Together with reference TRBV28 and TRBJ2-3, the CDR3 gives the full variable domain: DVKVTQSSRYLVKRTGEKVFLECVQDMDHENMFWYRQDPGLGLRLIYFSYDVKMKEKGDIPEGYSVSREKKERFSLILESASTNQTSMYLCASSSQTRYGTDTQYFGPGTRLTVL.

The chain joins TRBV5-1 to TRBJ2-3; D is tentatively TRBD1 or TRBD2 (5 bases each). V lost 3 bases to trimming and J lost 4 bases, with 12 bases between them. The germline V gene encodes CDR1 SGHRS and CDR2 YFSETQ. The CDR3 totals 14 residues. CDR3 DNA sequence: TGCGCCAGCAGCTCCCGGGACCGTGCAGATACGCAGTATTTT. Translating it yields CASSSRDRADTQYF.